The rows below give T cell receptor beta chains drawn from one sample of a study of CD8+ T cells in alopecia areata. Assay: immunoSEQ multiplex PCR; the TCRdb copy retains only in-frame clones and omits some. The top ten clones hold 35% to 40% of a sample with some 160,000 clones, approximately 65% of them seen once. The specimen sequenced was CD8+ T cells sorted from blood. These receptors were obtained from a human donor in good health. Each CDR3 is given with its conserved first and last residue. Each record gives: V gene, D gene, clone size, J gene, CDR3 protein, CDR3 DNA. D genes are given only for firm matches. The size entry is marked missing in some rows and otherwise reads once, few, many or a size class.

v_gene: TRBV7-6
d_gene: TRBD2
abundance: .
j_gene: TRBJ2-5
CDR3aa: CASSLSTSGYQETQYF
CDR3nt: TGTGCCAGCAGCTTATCGACTAGCGGGTACCAAGAGACCCAGTACTTC

v_gene: TRBV9
d_gene: .
abundance: once
j_gene: TRBJ2-4
CDR3aa: CASSGSGERPNIQYF
CDR3nt: TGTGCCAGCAGCGGCTCCGGGGAGCGCCCAAACATTCAGTACTTC

v_gene: TRBV27
d_gene: .
abundance: .
j_gene: TRBJ2-5
CDR3aa: CASSLRGARETQYF
CDR3nt: TGTGCCAGCAGTTTAAGGGGGGCGCGGGAGACCCAGTACTTC

v_gene: TRBV29-1
d_gene: .
abundance: .
j_gene: TRBJ2-6
CDR3aa: CSVEEVEGGQALSGANVLTF
CDR3nt: TGCAGCGTTGAAGAAGTGGAGGGAGGCCAAGCGTTGTCTGGGGCCAACGTCCTGACTTTC

v_gene: TRBV13
d_gene: .
abundance: few
j_gene: TRBJ2-7
CDR3aa: CASSQGHVPYEQYF
CDR3nt: TGTGCCAGCAGTCAGGGTCACGTCCCCTACGAGCAGTACTTC

v_gene: TRBV23-1
d_gene: .
abundance: .
j_gene: TRBJ2-1
CDR3aa: CASSPWGSYNEQFF
CDR3nt: TGCGCCAGCAGTCCGTGGGGTTCCTACAATGAGCAGTTCTTC

v_gene: TRBV7-2
d_gene: TRBD2
abundance: .
j_gene: TRBJ2-1
CDR3aa: CASSLPSPGTSRNEQFF
CDR3nt: TGTGCCAGCAGCTTACCGAGCCCCGGGACTAGCCGCAATGAGCAGTTCTTC

v_gene: TRBV7-9
d_gene: .
abundance: .
j_gene: TRBJ2-7
CDR3aa: CASSPPGYEQYF
CDR3nt: TGTGCCAGCAGCCCGCCCGGCTACGAGCAGTACTTC

v_gene: TRBV29-1
d_gene: TRBD2
abundance: few
j_gene: TRBJ2-1
CDR3aa: CSVDSTSGVSYNEQFF
CDR3nt: TGCAGCGTTGATTCGACTAGCGGGGTCTCCTACAATGAGCAGTTCTTC

v_gene: TRBV15
d_gene: TRBD2
abundance: .
j_gene: TRBJ2-1
CDR3aa: CATSSSGRAHNEQFF
CDR3nt: TGTGCCACCAGCTCGAGCGGGAGGGCCCACAATGAGCAGTTCTTC

v_gene: TRBV12-5
d_gene: TRBD1
abundance: few
j_gene: TRBJ1-5
CDR3aa: CASGFTGGSNQPQHF
CDR3nt: TGTGCTAGTGGTTTCACAGGGGGCTCCAATCAGCCCCAGCATTTT

v_gene: TRBV15
d_gene: .
abundance: .
j_gene: TRBJ2-2
CDR3aa: CATSAKRDTGELFF
CDR3nt: TGTGCCACCAGCGCTAAGCGAGACACCGGGGAGCTGTTTTTT

v_gene: TRBV15
d_gene: .
abundance: .
j_gene: TRBJ2-3
CDR3aa: CATSRDRGTDTQYF
CDR3nt: TGTGCCACCAGCAGAGATAGGGGAACAGATACGCAGTATTTT

v_gene: TRBV28
d_gene: .
abundance: .
j_gene: TRBJ2-1
CDR3aa: CASSLFSEQFF
CDR3nt: TGTGCCAGCAGTCTTTTTAGTGAGCAGTTCTTC

v_gene: TRBV5-4
d_gene: .
abundance: .
j_gene: TRBJ2-5
CDR3aa: CASKEGEDQETQYF
CDR3nt: TGTGCCAGCAAGGAGGGGGAGGACCAAGAGACCCAGTACTTC

v_gene: TRBV13
d_gene: .
abundance: .
j_gene: TRBJ2-7
CDR3aa: CASSLDSHYEQYF
CDR3nt: TGTGCCAGCAGCTTAGACTCACACTACGAGCAGTACTTC

v_gene: TRBV29-1
d_gene: TRBD1
abundance: .
j_gene: TRBJ2-6
CDR3aa: CSVLIRGRKSGANVLTF
CDR3nt: TGCAGCGTCCTTATCAGGGGGCGTAAGTCTGGGGCCAACGTCCTGACTTTC

v_gene: TRBV11-1
d_gene: TRBD2
abundance: .
j_gene: TRBJ2-7
CDR3aa: CASSSGLAGEGEQYF
CDR3nt: TGTGCCAGCAGCTCGGGACTAGCGGGTGAAGGTGAGCAGTACTTC

v_gene: TRBV9
d_gene: TRBD1
abundance: few
j_gene: TRBJ1-1
CDR3aa: CASSDGDRETIMNTEAFF
CDR3nt: TGTGCCAGCAGCGACGGGGACAGGGAAACTATTATGAACACTGAAGCTTTCTTT

v_gene: TRBV11-2
d_gene: TRBD1
abundance: once
j_gene: TRBJ1-1
CDR3aa: CASSFSTGGTEAFF
CDR3nt: TGTGCCAGCAGCTTCTCGACAGGGGGGACTGAAGCTTTCTTT

v_gene: TRBV25-1
d_gene: .
abundance: .
j_gene: TRBJ1-1
CDR3aa: CASSEVGAEAFF
CDR3nt: TGTGCCAGCAGTGAGGTCGGGGCTGAAGCTTTCTTT

v_gene: TRBV11-2
d_gene: .
abundance: .
j_gene: TRBJ2-2
CDR3aa: CASSAGPLLGELFF
CDR3nt: TGTGCCAGCAGCGCGGGACCGCTTTTGGGGGAGCTGTTTTTT

v_gene: TRBV30
d_gene: TRBD1
abundance: .
j_gene: TRBJ1-5
CDR3aa: CAWIRDRVGQPQHF
CDR3nt: TGTGCCTGGATCCGGGACAGGGTTGGGCAGCCCCAGCATTTT

v_gene: TRBV27
d_gene: .
abundance: .
j_gene: TRBJ2-2
CDR3aa: CASSLAQVITGELFF
CDR3nt: TGTGCCAGCAGTTTGGCTCAGGTCATCACCGGGGAGCTGTTTTTT

v_gene: TRBV5-6
d_gene: TRBD2
abundance: few
j_gene: TRBJ2-7
CDR3aa: CASSRDYYEQYF
CDR3nt: TGTGCCAGCAGTCGGGACTACTACGAGCAGTACTTC

v_gene: TRBV29-1
d_gene: TRBD1
abundance: few
j_gene: TRBJ1-2
CDR3aa: CSVEKGQGGYTF
CDR3nt: TGCAGCGTTGAAAAAGGACAGGGTGGCTACACCTTC

v_gene: TRBV5-1
d_gene: .
abundance: .
j_gene: TRBJ1-1
CDR3aa: CASRLATEAFF
CDR3nt: TGCGCCAGCAGACTTGCCACTGAAGCTTTCTTT

v_gene: TRBV13
d_gene: .
abundance: .
j_gene: TRBJ2-1
CDR3aa: CASSSNNEQFF
CDR3nt: TGTGCCAGCAGCTCGAACAATGAGCAGTTCTTC

v_gene: TRBV30
d_gene: .
abundance: .
j_gene: TRBJ2-7
CDR3aa: CAWSVGRSYEQYF
CDR3nt: TGTGCCTGGAGTGTTGGTCGGAGCTACGAGCAGTACTTC

v_gene: TRBV29-1
d_gene: .
abundance: .
j_gene: TRBJ1-2
CDR3aa: CSVAPGTRDYGYTF
CDR3nt: TGCAGCGTTGCGCCCGGGACACGAGACTATGGCTACACCTTC